This is a list of T cell receptor beta chains from one sample in a study of OX40 agonist ivuxolimab in advanced cancers. Using immunoSEQ multiplex PCR, the repertoire was profiled, and TCRdb retains in-frame clones only, with some absent. The repertoire holds 75,000 to 100,000 clones, with around nine tenths as singletons. This sample comprised CD4+ or CD8+ T cells sorted from blood, obtained in a trial of the OX40 agonist ivuxolimab. The origin of the receptors is an adult with an advanced solid tumor such as melanoma, head and neck, liver or kidney cancer. CDR3s include the opening cysteine and the closing phenylalanine or tryptophan. Each record gives: J gene, V gene, clone size, D gene, CDR3 DNA, CDR3 protein. The D gene is left open where the match is weak. Size values are once, few and many counts, or a class for expanded clones, and some rows have none.

J: TRBJ2-7
V: TRBV10-3
size: .
D: .
DNA: TGTGCCATCAGTCAGGCCTACGAGCAGTACTTC
CDR3: CAISQAYEQYF

J: TRBJ2-3
V: TRBV4-1
size: .
D: .
DNA: TGCGCCAGCAGCCAAGAAGGACGGCAGAGCACAGATACGCAGTATTTT
CDR3: CASSQEGRQSTDTQYF

J: TRBJ1-3
V: TRBV7-8
size: .
D: TRBD1
DNA: TGTGCCAGCAGCTTGACAGGGCCCGGAAACACCATATATTTT
CDR3: CASSLTGPGNTIYF

J: TRBJ1-2
V: TRBV6-5
size: .
D: .
DNA: TGTGCCAGCAGAAACCCGGGACGGGGGAACTATGGCTACACCTTC
CDR3: CASRNPGRGNYGYTF

J: TRBJ2-5
V: TRBV11-1
size: .
D: TRBD1
DNA: TGTGCCAGCAGCACCTCGACAGGGGGGAGAGGAGAGACCCAGTACTTC
CDR3: CASSTSTGGRGETQYF

J: TRBJ2-7
V: TRBV7-2
size: .
D: .
DNA: TGTGCCAGCAGCTTAGGATCCTGGTACAGCTCCTACGAGCAGTACTTC
CDR3: CASSLGSWYSSYEQYF

J: TRBJ1-2
V: TRBV29-1
size: .
D: .
DNA: TGCAGCGTTGAACGTGGAATGGGTGGCTATGGCTACACCTTC
CDR3: CSVERGMGGYGYTF

J: TRBJ2-7
V: TRBV5-1
size: .
D: TRBD2
DNA: TGCGCCAGCAGCTTGGGAGTACTAGCGGGGCCTTTCTACGAGCAGTACTTC
CDR3: CASSLGVLAGPFYEQYF

J: TRBJ2-3
V: TRBV5-1
size: .
D: .
DNA: TGCGCCAGCTCTCCTTTACTAGCCTACACAGATACGCAGTATTTT
CDR3: CASSPLLAYTDTQYF

J: TRBJ2-7
V: TRBV2
size: .
D: TRBD2
DNA: TGTGCCAGGTCCCAGGGAGGGGAGTACGAGCAGTACTTC
CDR3: CARSQGGEYEQYF

J: TRBJ2-6
V: TRBV18
size: .
D: TRBD1
DNA: TGTGCCAGCTCATCCCAGACAGGGACTGGGGCCAACGTCCTGACTTTC
CDR3: CASSSQTGTGANVLTF

J: TRBJ2-1
V: TRBV5-5
size: .
D: .
DNA: TGTGCCAGCAGCGTCATAGATGAGCAGTTCTTC
CDR3: CASSVIDEQFF

J: TRBJ2-4
V: TRBV11-2
size: .
D: TRBD1
DNA: TGTGCCAGCAGCCGGACCTTAGGACAGGGAAGTGGGGTAGGGAACATTCAGTACTTC
CDR3: CASSRTLGQGSGVGNIQYF

J: TRBJ2-3
V: TRBV5-4
size: .
D: .
DNA: TGTGCCAGCAGCCCCTCCCCGACAGTTTTCACAGATACGCAGTATTTT
CDR3: CASSPSPTVFTDTQYF

J: TRBJ2-3
V: TRBV15
size: .
D: .
DNA: TGTGCCACCAGCACCAAGCGGGTCACAGATACGCAGTATTTT
CDR3: CATSTKRVTDTQYF

J: TRBJ1-2
V: TRBV28
size: .
D: TRBD1
DNA: TGTGCCAGCAGAGGGACAGGGAGAGGCTACACCTTC
CDR3: CASRGTGRGYTF

J: TRBJ2-1
V: TRBV7-3
size: .
D: TRBD2
DNA: TGTGCCAGCACCGGGGTAGCGGGACATGAGCAGTTCTTC
CDR3: CASTGVAGHEQFF

J: TRBJ2-1
V: TRBV7-9
size: .
D: TRBD2
DNA: TGTGCCAGCAGCTCCCCTACTCCCACTAGCGGGACTAACAATGAGCAGTTCTTC
CDR3: CASSSPTPTSGTNNEQFF

J: TRBJ2-5
V: TRBV5-1
size: .
D: TRBD1
DNA: TGCGCCAGCAGCTTTAATACAGGGGTTAAAAAAGAGACCCAGTACTTC
CDR3: CASSFNTGVKKETQYF

J: TRBJ2-1
V: TRBV28
size: .
D: .
DNA: TGTGCCAGCAGTTCCCAGCGGACTAGGGGGGTTGAGCAGTTCTTC
CDR3: CASSSQRTRGVEQFF

J: TRBJ2-5
V: TRBV29-1
size: .
D: TRBD2
DNA: TGCAGCGTCGCAATCACGGGGGGCCAAGAGACCCAGTACTTC
CDR3: CSVAITGGQETQYF

J: TRBJ1-2
V: TRBV27
size: .
D: .
DNA: TGTGCCAGCAGCTCCGGCGGGCGGATCTATGGCTACACCTTC
CDR3: CASSSGGRIYGYTF

J: TRBJ1-1
V: TRBV23-1
size: few
D: .
DNA: TGCGCCAGCAGTCAATCGGCACAGGAGACTGAAGCTTTCTTT
CDR3: CASSQSAQETEAFF

J: TRBJ2-2
V: TRBV18
size: few
D: .
DNA: TGTGCCAGCTCATCAAAGGGCCTAAACACCGGGGAGCTGTTTTTT
CDR3: CASSSKGLNTGELFF

J: TRBJ1-1
V: TRBV11-2
size: .
D: .
DNA: TGTGCCAGCAGCTTCCTTCCTAACACTGAAGCTTTCTTT
CDR3: CASSFLPNTEAFF

J: TRBJ1-5
V: TRBV18
size: .
D: TRBD1
DNA: TGTGCCAGCTCAAGGACAGGGGGCTCTGGGCAGCCCCAGCATTTT
CDR3: CASSRTGGSGQPQHF

J: TRBJ1-1
V: TRBV21-1
size: once
D: .
DNA: TGTGCCAGCAGCCATCCGGGACTAGCGAACACTGAAGCTTTCTTT
CDR3: CASSHPGLANTEAFF

J: TRBJ2-5
V: TRBV27
size: .
D: .
DNA: TGTGCCAGCAGCCCCGAGGGGGTTAGAGGGGAGACCCAGTACTTC
CDR3: CASSPEGVRGETQYF

J: TRBJ1-1
V: TRBV18
size: .
D: TRBD1
DNA: TGTGCCAGCTCACCACAGGGGGCGAACACTGAAGCTTTCTTT
CDR3: CASSPQGANTEAFF

J: TRBJ2-3
V: TRBV23-1
size: .
D: .
DNA: TGCGCCAGCAACGGACACACAGATACGCAGTATTTT
CDR3: CASNGHTDTQYF

J: TRBJ1-1
V: TRBV19
size: .
D: .
DNA: TGTGCCAGTAGTGTCGTCGTCAGTCCGAACACTGAAGCTTTCTTT
CDR3: CASSVVVSPNTEAFF

J: TRBJ2-7
V: TRBV4-2
size: .
D: .
DNA: TGTGCCAGCACCGCAGCAGGAGACTCCTACGAGCAGTACTTC
CDR3: CASTAAGDSYEQYF

J: TRBJ2-7
V: TRBV9
size: once
D: .
DNA: TGTGCCAGCAGCGTAGTTTTTCTTGCGTGTCAGGGAATAAACGAGCAGTACTTC
CDR3: CASSVVFLACQGINEQYF

J: TRBJ2-7
V: TRBV19
size: .
D: TRBD2
DNA: TGTGCCAGTAGTATGTTACTAGCGGAAAACCAGTACTTC
CDR3: CASSMLLAENQYF

J: TRBJ2-7
V: TRBV5-4
size: once
D: TRBD2
DNA: TGTGCCAGCAGCTTGACTAGCGGGAGGTATTACGAGCAGTACTTC
CDR3: CASSLTSGRYYEQYF

J: TRBJ2-5
V: TRBV10-2
size: .
D: .
DNA: TGCGCCTACTCAAGGGCAGGGGTGGTCGAGACCCAGTACTTC
CDR3: CAYSRAGVVETQYF

J: TRBJ1-1
V: TRBV6-4
size: .
D: TRBD1
DNA: TGTGCCAGCAGACTAGAGACCCCAAAACTACGACAGGGTGGCACTGAAGCTTTCTTT
CDR3: CASRLETPKLRQGGTEAFF

J: TRBJ1-2
V: TRBV7-2
size: .
D: TRBD1
DNA: TGTGCCAGCAGCTACCGGGACAGGGGTAACTATGGCTACACCTTC
CDR3: CASSYRDRGNYGYTF